The rows below give T cell receptor beta chains drawn from one sample of a study of T-cell reconstitution after alpha-beta-depleted transplantation in children. TCRdb used MiXCR to reprocess the PCR reads, holding one entry per CDR3 protein. The sample holds around 76,000 distinct CDR3 sequences, 15% to 20% seen once. Sequenced material: PBMCs, mostly from graft donor cells, taken 360 days after TCRalphabeta/CD19-depleted stem cell transplant. The receptors here all came from a male patient aged 2-15 years who had a stem cell transplant for acute lymphoblastic leukemia, so the T cells may come from the graft donor. The CDR3 runs from the conserved cysteine through the conserved F or W. The D gene is left open where the match is weak. Size is stated for part of the rows, as once, few or many counts, or as a class when the clone is expanded.

>NA|NA|TRBV19|TRBJ2-7
TGTGCCAGTAGTCCCCCTGGTCGGATCCGCGAGCAGTACTTC
CASSPPGRIREQYF
>NA|NA|TRBV20-1|TRBJ2-7
TGCAGTGCAACGAGAACAGGGTGGGCCCAGCAGTACTTC
CSATRTGWAQQYF
>TRBD2|NA|TRBV6-5|TRBJ2-1
TGTGCCAGCAGTTACCGGGGGGAGAGCTCCTACAATGAGCAGTTCTTC
CASSYRGESSYNEQFF
>NA|many|TRBV7-9|TRBJ1-2
TGTGCCAGCAGCTCCCTCCCTTACACCTTC
CASSSLPYTF
>NA|many|TRBV12-3/TRBV12-4|TRBJ1-3
TGTGCCAGCAGTTTTGGCATCCCTCACTCTGGAAACACCATATATTTT
CASSFGIPHSGNTIYF
>NA|NA|TRBV25-1|TRBJ2-5
TGTGCCAGCAGTGTGGGGCTCCTAGAGACCCAGTACTTC
CASSVGLLETQYF
>TRBD2|NA|TRBV2|TRBJ2-3
TGTGCCAGCAGTGGAAGAAGAAGAACTGCTAGCGGGACTACAGATACGCAGTATTTT
CASSGRRRTASGTTDTQYF
>TRBD2|NA|TRBV5-1|TRBJ2-4
TGCGCCAGCAGCAGCGGACTAGCGGAGGAGAGTCGGACAAACATTCAGTACTTC
CASSSGLAEESRTNIQYF
>NA|NA|TRBV12-3/TRBV12-4|TRBJ2-7
TGTGCCAGCAGTTTAGGTGGGGGTGAAGAGCAGTACTTC
CASSLGGGEEQYF
>NA|few|TRBV27|TRBJ2-5
TGTGCCAGCAGTCTCCTTCGGGGAGGAGGAGAGACCCAGTACTTC
CASSLLRGGGETQYF
>NA|NA|TRBV12-3/TRBV12-4|TRBJ2-7
TGTGCCAGCAGTTTATGGCGGATAGGGTACGAGCAGTACTTC
CASSLWRIGYEQYF
>NA|many|TRBV20-1|TRBJ2-1
TGCAGTGCGGAGACTAGGAAGGGCTACAATGAGCAGTTCTTC
CSAETRKGYNEQFF
>TRBD1|many|TRBV28|TRBJ1-1
TGTGCCAGCAGCTCCGGGACAGCCGCTTTCTTT
CASSSGTAAFF
>NA|many|TRBV2|TRBJ1-5
TGTGCCAGCAGTGATTGGGGGAAGAGAGATCAGCCCCAGCATTTT
CASSDWGKRDQPQHF
>NA|many|TRBV25-1|TRBJ2-7
TGTGCCACCTCCTGGGGGGCCTCAAGCTCCTACGAGCAGTACTTC
CATSWGASSSYEQYF
>NA|NA|TRBV5-1|TRBJ1-1
TGCGCCAGCAGCTCCGGCCTGGGCACTGAAGCTTTCTTT
CASSSGLGTEAFF
>NA|NA|TRBV5-5|TRBJ2-4
TGTGCCAGCAGCTTTGTAACCGGCCTGGGAAACATTCAGTACTTC
CASSFVTGLGNIQYF
>NA|NA|TRBV29-1|TRBJ1-1
TGCAGCGACCGGACACCTATGAACACTGAAGCTTTCTTT
CSDRTPMNTEAFF
>NA|NA|TRBV6-5|TRBJ2-3
TGTGCCAGCAGTTACGTAGGGGGAAGCACAGATACGCAGTATTTT
CASSYVGGSTDTQYF
>NA|few|TRBV4-2|TRBJ2-7
TGTGCCAGCAGCCAAGTCTACAGGGAGGGCTACGAGCAGTACTTC
CASSQVYREGYEQYF
>TRBD2|few|TRBV10-3|TRBJ2-5
TGTGCCATCAGTGATGTCCGGACTAGCGGTAACCAAGAGACCCAGTACTTC
CAISDVRTSGNQETQYF
>NA|few|TRBV6-5|TRBJ2-2
TGTGCCAGCAGTTACTCGAGAAAGCGGGAGCTGTTTTTT
CASSYSRKRELFF
>NA|few|TRBV7-9|TRBJ2-1
TGTGCCAGCAGCTTTTTCGGGAGAAAGAACAATGAGCAGTTCTTC
CASSFFGRKNNEQFF
>NA|NA|TRBV6-1|TRBJ2-2
TGTGCCAGCAGCGGACAGCTACTCCTCCGGGAGCTGTTTTTT
CASSGQLLLRELFF
>TRBD2|NA|TRBV5-1|TRBJ2-2
TGCGCCAGCAGCGTAGGACTAGCGGGAGGGCCGAACGGGGAGCTGTTTTTT
CASSVGLAGGPNGELFF
>NA|few|TRBV20-1|TRBJ2-1
TGCAGTGCTAGGAGGGGGGTCTACAATGAGCAGTTCTTC
CSARRGVYNEQFF